This T cell receptor (beta chain) was sequenced for a study of shared clonotypes between healthy human individuals. Of note for this clone: The antigen remains unidentified.

This CDR3 has 12 amino acids. Germline CDR1 SGHNT, CDR2 YENEEA. Trimming left V 5 bases short and J 3 bases short, with 7 bases between. Genomic DNA per cell subset filled all wells of several immunoSEQ plates. TCRdb keeps only in-frame clones here, not all; method: immunoSEQ multiplex PCR. The table records about 1.1 million clones, roughly 74% of them present only once. Study results and caveats: Sharing across four donors was highest in naive CD4 (around 5%) and lowest in memory CD8 (roughly 0.4%).

Sequencing was carried out using memory CD4+ T cells from PBMCs. This sample's subset: CD45RA-negative fraction. The chain employs TRBV11-3 and TRBJ1-1; no firm D call. The receptor was derived from a man in his late teens or twenties in good health. Some clones in this sample may be carry-over from other donors' samples. CDR3 amino acids: CASSTRDTEAFF. CDR3 bases: TGTGCCAGCAGCACCCGGGACACTGAAGCTTTCTTT.